This T cell receptor (beta chain) was profiled in a study of shared clonotypes between healthy human individuals. Per germline, CDR1 SGHRS and CDR2 YFSETQ. The CDR3 sequence is 16 residues long. After removal of 2 bases from V and 1 base from J, the junction contained 5 bases not matched to a gene. Using immunoSEQ multiplex PCR, the repertoire was profiled, and TCRdb retains in-frame clones only, with some absent. This table has about 2 million clones, around 95% appearing once. The chain joins TRBV5-1 to TRBJ1-1; 10 positions match TRBD1. Sequencing was done on a sample of naive CD4+ T cells sorted from blood. Noted subset: CD45RA+ positively selected. This sequence originates from a man aged 18 to 30 in good health. Written as DNA, the CDR3 is TGCGCCAGCAGCTTCGTCGGGACAGGGGCGAACACTGAAGCTTTCTTT. Translated, it gives CASSFVGTGANTEAFF.